This TCR beta chain was profiled in a study of blood T cells in healthy people across ages. The CDR3 is made up of 12 amino acids. With 3 bases removed from V and 8 bases from J, the gap between germline ends came to 10 bases. Overall study findings and caveats: The study could not conclusively compare naive and antigen-experienced cells, given its unsorted PBMCs.

A second PCR, run for roughly 7 to 11 cycles, used a sample-barcoded 5' primer plus a J-beta primer mix. TCRdb recomputed calls from the 5' RACE reads with MiXCR, one row per CDR3 protein. The repertoire holds 1.5 million to 2 million distinct CDR3 sequences, with 25% to 30% as singletons. As regards this clonotype: Its antigen remains unidentified.

Healthy Caucasians from Russia aged about 6 to 90 served as donors. Donors each provided about 9.5 milliliters of peripheral blood. The chain employs TRBV12-3 or TRBV12-4 and TRBJ1-2; D is uncertain. This clonotype originated in a woman in her twenties or thirties in good health. The sequenced sample consisted of blood. CDR3 in DNA: TGTGCCAGCAGTTTCCGGACGGAAGGCTACACCTTC. Protein sequence: CASSFRTEGYTF.